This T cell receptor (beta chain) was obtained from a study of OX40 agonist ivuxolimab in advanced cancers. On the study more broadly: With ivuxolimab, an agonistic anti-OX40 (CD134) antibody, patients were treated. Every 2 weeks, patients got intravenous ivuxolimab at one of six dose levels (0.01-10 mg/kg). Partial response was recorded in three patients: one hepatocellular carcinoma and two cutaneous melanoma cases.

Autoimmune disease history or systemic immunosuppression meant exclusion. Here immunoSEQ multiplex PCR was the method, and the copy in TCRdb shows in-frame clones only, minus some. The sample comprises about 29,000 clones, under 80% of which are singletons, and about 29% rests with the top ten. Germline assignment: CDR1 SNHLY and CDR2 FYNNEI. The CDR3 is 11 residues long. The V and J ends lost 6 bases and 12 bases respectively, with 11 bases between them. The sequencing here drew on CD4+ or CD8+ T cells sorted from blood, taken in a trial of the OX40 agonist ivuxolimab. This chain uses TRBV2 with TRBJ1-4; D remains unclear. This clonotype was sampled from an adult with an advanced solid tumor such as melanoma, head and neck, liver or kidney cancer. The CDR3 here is CASSSGAELFF. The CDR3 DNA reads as TGTGCCAGCAGCTCCGGAGCGGAACTGTTTTTT.